What follows is one TCR beta chain and its context. Method: immunoSEQ multiplex PCR; TCRdb's copy keeps in-frame clones and lacks some. The sample contains tens of thousands of clones, about 91% of which appear only once. These data are taken from a study of blood T cell repertoires in COVID-19. About the research overall: Sources were T cells, B-cell-depleted T cells, or PBMCs; the material itself was cDNA or gDNA.

The CDR3 runs 15 residues. This clonotype was obtained from a woman aged 70-85 years with active COVID-19. The chain is built from TRBV1 and TRBJ1-1. TRBV1 is given as a pseudogene. Sequenced material: peripheral blood. The CDR3 nucleotides read TGCACCAGCAGCCACGACCCGCGGGGGAACACTGAAGCTTTCTTT. This sequence encodes CTSSHDPRGNTEAFF.